The subject of this entry is one T cell receptor (beta chain). Antigen unknown. TCRdb re-called the 5' RACE reads through MiXCR, storing one row per CDR3 protein. The sample contains under 250,000 distinct CDR3 sequences, about 7% of which appear only once. This entry is derived from a study of T cells after yellow fever vaccination. About the research overall: The authors prepared low-cell-number fractions using SMART-Seq v4 Ultra Low Input.

Findings and limits, study-wide: CD4 and CD8 compartments shared a small share of clonotypes. Subsequent booster samples again held most clones from primary vaccination (96% CD4, just under 90% CD8).

V lost 0 bases to trimming and J lost 2 bases, with 8 bases between them. CDR1 LNHNV and CDR2 YYDKDF come from the germline V gene (reference sequence). There are 15 residues in the CDR3. Sequences were derived from CD4+ T cells sorted from PBMCs, sampled 15 days after the yellow fever booster vaccination. V gene TRBV15 combines with J gene TRBJ2-1; D ambiguous. This clonotype originated in a man aged 30 to 45 who received the YFV17D yellow fever vaccine. DNA of the CDR3: TGTGCCACCAGCAGAGAGACACGAACCTACAATGAGCAGTTCTTC. It is translated as CATSRETRTYNEQFF.